The T cell receptor (beta chain) under discussion was sequenced for a study of shared clonotypes between healthy human individuals. Study-wide background: Participating donors consisted of a couple of women and a few men aged 18 to 49.

Only in-frame clones appear in the TCRdb table, and some are missing; sequencing was by immunoSEQ multiplex PCR. The sample holds hundreds of thousands of clones, 55% to 75% seen once. Germline loops: CDR1 LNHDA, CDR2 SQIVND (reference sequence). The V end was cut by 3 bases, the J end by 4 bases, with 22 bases between. There are 18 residues in the CDR3. The rearrangement uses TRBV19 and TRBJ1-5, with D possibly being TRBD1 (5 bases). This receptor was taken from a woman in her twenties or thirties in good health. Sequencing used memory CD4+ T cells sorted from blood. Subset given: CD45RA-negative fraction. CDR3 sequence: CASSIPRGSGVGNQPQHF. In DNA, the CDR3 is TGTGCCAGTAGTATCCCCCGGGGGTCGGGGGTAGGGAATCAGCCCCAGCATTTT.